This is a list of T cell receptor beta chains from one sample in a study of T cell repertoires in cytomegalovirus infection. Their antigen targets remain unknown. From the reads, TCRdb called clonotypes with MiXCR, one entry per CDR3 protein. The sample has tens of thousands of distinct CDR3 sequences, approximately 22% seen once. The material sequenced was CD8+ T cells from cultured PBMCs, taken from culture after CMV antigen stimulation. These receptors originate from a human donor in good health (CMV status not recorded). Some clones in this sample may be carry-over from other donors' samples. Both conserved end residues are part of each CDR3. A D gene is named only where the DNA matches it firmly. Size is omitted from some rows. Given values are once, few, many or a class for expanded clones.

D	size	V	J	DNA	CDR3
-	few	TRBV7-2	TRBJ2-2	TGTGCCAGCAGCCCTTTGGCCCACACCGGGGAGCTGTTTTTT	CASSPLAHTGELFF
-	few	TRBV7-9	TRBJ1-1	TGTGCCAGCAGCTTAGAACAGGCCGGAGCTTTCTTT	CASSLEQAGAFF
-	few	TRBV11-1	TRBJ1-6	TGTGCCAGCAGCCGCGACACCGGTAATTCACCCCTCCACTTT	CASSRDTGNSPLHF
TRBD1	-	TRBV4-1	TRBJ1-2	TGCGCCAGCAGCCGAATCACAGACAGGGCCAGCTATGGCTACACCTTC	CASSRITDRASYGYTF
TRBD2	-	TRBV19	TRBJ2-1	TGTGCCAGTAGTTTCCGACTAGCGGGGGGGCGGTACAATGAGCAGTTCTTC	CASSFRLAGGRYNEQFF
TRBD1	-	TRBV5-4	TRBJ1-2	TGTGCCAGCAGCTCGGACAGGGAATTCTATGGCTACACCTTC	CASSSDREFYGYTF
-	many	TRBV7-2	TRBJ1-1	TGTGCCAGCAGCCTCCGGCAGGGGCTCGAGGCTTTCTTT	CASSLRQGLEAFF
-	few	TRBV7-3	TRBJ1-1	TGTGCCAGCAGCACGGGCCCAGGGAACACTGAAGCTTTCTTT	CASSTGPGNTEAFF
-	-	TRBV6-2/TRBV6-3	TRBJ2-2	TGTGCCAGCAGTTCTTTTCGGCACGGGACCGGGGAGCTGTTTTTT	CASSSFRHGTGELFF
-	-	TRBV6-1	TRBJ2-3	TGTGCCAGCAGTGAACGTAAATTTATGGCCGAAAAGAGGGCAGATACGCAGTATTTT	CASSERKFMAEKRADTQYF
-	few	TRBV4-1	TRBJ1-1	TGCGCCAGCAGCCCTTTTGAAGGACAGATGAACACTGAAGCTTTCTTT	CASSPFEGQMNTEAFF
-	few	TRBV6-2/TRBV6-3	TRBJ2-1	TGTGCCAGCAGTTACGACTACAATGAGCAGTTCTTC	CASSYDYNEQFF
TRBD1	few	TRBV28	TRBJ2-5	TGTGCCAGCAGCCCGTCAGGTCAGGGGGCGGAGACCCAGTACTTC	CASSPSGQGAETQYF
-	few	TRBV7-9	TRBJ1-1	TGTGCCAGCACCCCCTGGTCTTGGTGGGAAGCTTTCTTT	CASTPWSWWEAFF
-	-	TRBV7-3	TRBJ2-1	TGTGCCAGCAGCTTAAGGGGTAATGAGCAGTTCTTC	CASSLRGNEQFF
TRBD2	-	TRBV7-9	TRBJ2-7	TGTGCCAGCAGCTTAGTTGGGACTAGCGGGGGCTGGAGGTACGAGCAGTACTTC	CASSLVGTSGGWRYEQYF
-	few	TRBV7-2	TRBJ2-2	TGTGCCAGCAGCTACAGACAGAAGACGAACACCGGGGAGCTGTTTTTT	CASSYRQKTNTGELFF
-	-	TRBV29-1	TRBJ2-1	TGCAGCGTTGACAGGGAAGGCTTGTACAATGAGCAGTTCTTC	CSVDREGLYNEQFF
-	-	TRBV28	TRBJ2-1	TGTGCCAGCAGTTTTTTGAACAATGAGCAGTTCTTC	CASSFLNNEQFF
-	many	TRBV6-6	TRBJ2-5	TGTGCCAGCAGTTCGGTAAAGACCCAGTACTTC	CASSSVKTQYF
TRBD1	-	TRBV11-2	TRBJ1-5	TGTGCCAGCAGCCAGGGACAGTATAGCAATCAGCCCCAGCATTTT	CASSQGQYSNQPQHF
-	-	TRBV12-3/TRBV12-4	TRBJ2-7	TGTGCCAGCAGTTTACTGGGAGTTCTGGATCGGTTTAACGGGCAGTACTTC	CASSLLGVLDRFNGQYF
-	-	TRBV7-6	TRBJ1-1	TGTGCCAGCAGCTTAAAGCACACTGAAGCTTTCTTT	CASSLKHTEAFF
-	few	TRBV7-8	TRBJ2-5	TGTGCCAGCGCCGAGGGTGCCCTGTACCAAGAGACCCAGTACTTC	CASAEGALYQETQYF
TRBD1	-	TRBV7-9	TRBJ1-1	TGTGCCAGCAGCCTACGACAGGGCGAGAGGACTGAAGCTTTCTTT	CASSLRQGERTEAFF